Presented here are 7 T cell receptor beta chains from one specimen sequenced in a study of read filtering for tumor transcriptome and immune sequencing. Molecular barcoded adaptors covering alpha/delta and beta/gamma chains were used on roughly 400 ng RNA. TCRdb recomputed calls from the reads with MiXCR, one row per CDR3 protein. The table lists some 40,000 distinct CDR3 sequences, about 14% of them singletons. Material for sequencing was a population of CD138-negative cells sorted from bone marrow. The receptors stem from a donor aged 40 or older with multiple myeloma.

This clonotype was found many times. The CDR3 reads CASSFVAPGSIYF. DNA for the CDR3: TGTGCCAGCAGCTTCGTAGCGCCGGGTTCCATATATTTT. The chain uses TRBV7-9 and TRBJ1-3; D uncertain. Trimming removed 3 bases from V and 11 bases from J, with 14 bases in between. The CDR3 has 13 residues. Germline CDR1 reads SEHNR; CDR2 reads FQNEAQ (reference sequence).

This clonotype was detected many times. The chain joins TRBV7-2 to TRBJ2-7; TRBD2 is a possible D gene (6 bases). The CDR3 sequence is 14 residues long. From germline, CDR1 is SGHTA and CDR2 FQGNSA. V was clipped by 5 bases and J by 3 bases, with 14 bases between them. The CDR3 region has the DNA TGTGCCAGCAGCCCACGGAGGGACGGCTACGAGCAGTACTTC. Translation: CASSPRRDGYEQYF.

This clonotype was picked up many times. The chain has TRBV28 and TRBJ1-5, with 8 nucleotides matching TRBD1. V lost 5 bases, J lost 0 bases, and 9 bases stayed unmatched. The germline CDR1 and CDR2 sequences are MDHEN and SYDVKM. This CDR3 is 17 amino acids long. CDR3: CASSPPTGDYSNQPQHF. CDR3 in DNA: TGTGCCAGCAGTCCCCCGACAGGGGATTATAGCAATCAGCCCCAGCATTTT.

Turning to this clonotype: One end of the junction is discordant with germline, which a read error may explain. The chain's CDR3 is CASRTGVYYGYTF. CDR3 DNA: TGCGCCAGCAGGACAGGGGTGTACTATGGCTACACCTTC. V gene TRBV28 combines with J gene TRBJ1-2; 9 nucleotides line up with TRBD1. The CDR3 is made up of 13 amino acids. CDR1 MDHEN and CDR2 SYDVKM come from the germline V gene.

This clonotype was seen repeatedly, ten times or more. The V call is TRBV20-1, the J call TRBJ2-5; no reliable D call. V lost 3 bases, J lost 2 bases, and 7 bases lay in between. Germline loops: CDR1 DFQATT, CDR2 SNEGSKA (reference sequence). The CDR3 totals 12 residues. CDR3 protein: CSASGPQETQYF. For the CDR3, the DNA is TGCAGTGCTAGCGGGCCACAAGAGACCCAGTACTTC.

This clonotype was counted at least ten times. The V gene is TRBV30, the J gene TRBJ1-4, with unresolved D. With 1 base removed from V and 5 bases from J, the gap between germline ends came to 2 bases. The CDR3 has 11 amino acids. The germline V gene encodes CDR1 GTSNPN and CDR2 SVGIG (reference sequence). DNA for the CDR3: TGTGCCTGGAGTGGCAATGAAAAACTGTTTTTT. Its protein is CAWSGNEKLFF.

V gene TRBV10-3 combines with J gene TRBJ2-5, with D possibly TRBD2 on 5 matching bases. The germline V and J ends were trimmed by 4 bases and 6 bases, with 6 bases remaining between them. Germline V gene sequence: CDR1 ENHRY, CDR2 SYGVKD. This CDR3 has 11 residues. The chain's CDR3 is CAISGGQTQYF. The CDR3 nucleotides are TGTGCCATCAGTGGAGGGCAGACCCAGTACTTC.